A selection of T cell receptor beta chains follows, all from one sample in a study of shared clonotypes between healthy human individuals. Only in-frame clones appear in the TCRdb table, and some are missing; sequencing was by immunoSEQ multiplex PCR. The data contain over 850,000 clones, around 78% of them singletons. Input material: memory CD4+ T cells from PBMCs. Source of these receptors: a man aged 18 to 35 in good health. Some clones in this sample may be carry-over from other donors' samples. CDR3s include the opening cysteine and the closing phenylalanine or tryptophan. D genes are given only for firm matches. The size of a clone is reported for some rows only, either as once, few or many, or as a class for expanded clones.

abundance	d_gene	v_gene	j_gene	CDR3nt	CDR3aa
NA	NA	TRBV30	TRBJ2-7	TGTGCCTGGGCGGGTGATTCCTACGAGCAGTACTTC	CAWAGDSYEQYF
NA	NA	TRBV18	TRBJ1-2	TGTGCCAGCTCACCACGGTCAGGGGCGAGCGGCTACACCTTC	CASSPRSGASGYTF
NA	NA	TRBV5-1	TRBJ1-1	TGCGCCAGCAGCTTGGGTACGGGTATAAGGGGCACTGAAGCTTTCTTT	CASSLGTGIRGTEAFF
NA	NA	TRBV5-1	TRBJ1-5	TGCGCCAGCAGTAAGGAAGACCCCAGGAATCAGCCCCAGCATTTT	CASSKEDPRNQPQHF
once	NA	TRBV13	TRBJ2-5	TGTGCCAGCGCAGGGCGGGGAGGGACCCAGTACTTC	CASAGRGGTQYF
NA	NA	TRBV28	TRBJ2-5	TGTGCCAGCAGATTAGCGCAGTCGGAGACCCAGTACTTC	CASRLAQSETQYF
NA	TRBD2	TRBV30	TRBJ2-1	TGTGCCTGGATTTGGCGGGAGGGCCACAATGAGCAGTTCTTC	CAWIWREGHNEQFF
NA	NA	TRBV7-2	TRBJ2-5	TGTGCCAGCAGCCCAGTTGGGGTTCGAGAGACCCAGTACTTC	CASSPVGVRETQYF
once	NA	TRBV6-5	TRBJ2-3	TGTGCCAGCAGTTACTCGGGCACAGATACGCAGTATTTT	CASSYSGTDTQYF
few	NA	TRBV7-2	TRBJ2-3	TGTGCCAGCAGCGCGAACCCGGGACTTGGGGGAGATACGCAGTATTTT	CASSANPGLGGDTQYF
NA	NA	TRBV4-1	TRBJ2-2	TGCGCCAGCAGCCCCACCTGGGGGGAGCTGTTTTTT	CASSPTWGELFF
NA	TRBD1	TRBV28	TRBJ1-5	TGTGCCAGCCTTCAGGGGGCGAGCAATCAGCCCCAGCATTTT	CASLQGASNQPQHF
few	TRBD1	TRBV19	TRBJ1-1	TGTGCCAGTAGTATGGGACAGGACGGCACTGAAGCTTTCTTT	CASSMGQDGTEAFF
NA	NA	TRBV29-1	TRBJ2-4	TGCAGCTCTGGGGAAAGGGCGGACATTCAGTACTTC	CSSGERADIQYF
NA	NA	TRBV7-6	TRBJ2-7	TGTGCCAGCAGCTCCCGGGACACCGCTTCCTACGAGCAGTACTTC	CASSSRDTASYEQYF
NA	NA	TRBV11-2	TRBJ2-1	TGTGCCAGCAGCGTCGCGGGACAGTCCTACAATGAGCAGTTCTTC	CASSVAGQSYNEQFF
NA	TRBD2	TRBV5-1	TRBJ2-7	TGCGCCAGCAAATGGAGCGGGGAAATCTACGAGCAGTACTTC	CASKWSGEIYEQYF
few	TRBD2	TRBV18	TRBJ2-5	TGTGCCAGCTCACCTCTATCGCTAGCGGGAGCCGGAGTTCAAGAGACCCAGTACTTC	CASSPLSLAGAGVQETQYF
NA	TRBD2	TRBV4-3	TRBJ2-2	TGCGCCAGCAGCCAAGTCTTACTAGCGGGAGGGATCGCGAACACCGGGGAGCTGTTTTTT	CASSQVLLAGGIANTGELFF
many	NA	TRBV20-1	TRBJ2-4	TGCAGTGCTGGTACACGAAACATTCAGTACTTC	CSAGTRNIQYF
NA	TRBD1	TRBV19	TRBJ1-2	TGTGCCAGCCAAGTCCAACAGGGGAACTATGGCTACACCTTC	CASQVQQGNYGYTF
few	TRBD1	TRBV28	TRBJ1-5	TGTGCCAGCAGGGGCCTGACAGGGTCACGGAGCAATCAGCCCCAGCATTTT	CASRGLTGSRSNQPQHF
NA	NA	TRBV7-6	TRBJ1-4	TGTGCCAGCAGCTTATATCCCCGAGCAACTAATGAAAAACTGTTTTTT	CASSLYPRATNEKLFF
NA	TRBD2	TRBV7-2	TRBJ2-1	TGTGCCAGCAGCCGGACTAGCGGGAACTACAATGAGCAGTTCTTC	CASSRTSGNYNEQFF
few	NA	TRBV2	TRBJ2-5	TGTGCCAGCAGGCTCCTTGGAATCCAAGAGACCCAGTACTTC	CASRLLGIQETQYF
NA	NA	TRBV7-9	TRBJ2-5	TGTGCCAGCAGCCCTCGTGGGAGCGTACAAGAGACCCAGTACTTC	CASSPRGSVQETQYF
NA	NA	TRBV6-6	TRBJ1-5	TGTGCCAGCAGCTCGGACAGCCTGGGCGGTCAGCCCCAGCATTTT	CASSSDSLGGQPQHF
NA	TRBD2	TRBV7-2	TRBJ2-7	TGTGCCAGCAGCTTAGTGGGAACCGGGACTAGCTTCTACGAGCAGTACTTC	CASSLVGTGTSFYEQYF
NA	NA	TRBV5-1	TRBJ2-1	TGCGCCAGCGGCCCGACGGCAGCGGGTGATGATGAGCAGTTCTTC	CASGPTAAGDDEQFF
once	NA	TRBV15	TRBJ2-1	TGTGCCACCAGCAGAGAGCCTACTAGCTCCTACAATGAGCAGTTCTTC	CATSREPTSSYNEQFF
few	TRBD1	TRBV30	TRBJ1-2	TGTGCCTGGAGTTCCACAGGGGTGGGCTACACCTTC	CAWSSTGVGYTF
NA	NA	TRBV2	TRBJ2-7	TGTGCCAGCAGTTCGCCCGGGGTCGGCTACGAGCAGTACTTC	CASSSPGVGYEQYF
NA	NA	TRBV4-1	TRBJ1-3	TGCGCCAGCAGCCAAGAGGATTTTGCTGGAAACACCATATATTTT	CASSQEDFAGNTIYF
NA	NA	TRBV18	TRBJ1-2	TGTGCCAGCTCACTTGGCAGGGGAGGCTACACCTTC	CASSLGRGGYTF
once	TRBD2	TRBV5-8	TRBJ2-7	TGTGCCAGCAGGACTAGCGGGAGAGCAGACGAGCAGTACTTC	CASRTSGRADEQYF
NA	TRBD2	TRBV15	TRBJ2-7	TGTGCCACCAGCAGAGTTAGGAGCGGGAGCTACGAGCAGTACTTC	CATSRVRSGSYEQYF
once	NA	TRBV9	TRBJ1-2	TGTGCCAGCAGCAACTCTATGGGATCCCACTATGGCTACACCTTC	CASSNSMGSHYGYTF
NA	TRBD2	TRBV29-1	TRBJ2-2	TGCAGCGCTGGGAGGGCACAAGGGGCCACCGGGGAGCTGTTTTTT	CSAGRAQGATGELFF
once	TRBD2	TRBV5-4	TRBJ2-3	TGTGCCAGCAGTCTGACTAGCGGGAGGGCAGATACGCAGTATTTT	CASSLTSGRADTQYF
NA	TRBD2	TRBV7-9	TRBJ2-3	TGTGCCAGCAGCTTAGTAGCGGGAGGGCTCAACACAGATACGCAGTATTTT	CASSLVAGGLNTDTQYF